The 17 T cell receptor beta chains given below trace back to one sample, sequenced in a study of spatial heterogeneity in lung cancer. Study-wide results and caveats: The number of expanded tumor alpha and beta chains correlated with mutation number.

TCRdb ran MiXCR on the 5' RACE reads and lists one entry per CDR3 protein. The repertoire includes over 15,000 distinct CDR3 sequences, roughly 6% of them detected once, and 9% to 12% sits in the top ten. No antigens are known for them. Documented time point: sample taken at primary tumor resection. Sample: lung tumor tissue, taken at surgery. The receptors here all came from a female donor with early-stage non-small cell lung cancer.

Judged by abundance, this clonotype is medium-sized (0.01 to 0.1%). The gene calls are TRBV3-1 and TRBJ2-5, with 7 bases that match TRBD1. Germline V lookup: CDR1 LGHDT, CDR2 YNNKEL (reference sequence). This CDR3 spans 14 amino acids. V lost 3 bases and J lost 4; bases outside the gene matches: 5. CDR3 region: CASSHEGQRETQYF. DNA for the CDR3: TGTGCCAGCAGCCATGAGGGACAGCGAGAGACCCAGTACTTC.

This clonotype was counted ten times or more. The chain uses TRBV23-1 and TRBJ2-2; 9 bases map to TRBD1. TRBV23-1 is given ORF status, its function remaining uncertain. There are 17 residues in the CDR3. After removal of 6 bases from V and 2 bases from J, the junction contained 10 bases not matched to a gene. The DNA for the CDR3 is TGCGCCAGCAGCCCACCAGACAGGGGGGGAAACACCGGGGAGCTGTTTTTT. Its translation is CASSPPDRGGNTGELFF.

A word on this clonotype: A read error may explain this, as a much larger clone is one base away. This chain joins TRBV20-1 and TRBJ2-7; a possible D gene is TRBD1 (5 bases). The CDR3 spans 14 residues. Germline-derived CDR1 and CDR2 are DFQATT and SNEGSKA (reference sequence). The CDR3 here is CSASGAGPTYVQYF. The CDR3 coding sequence is TGCAGTGCTAGTGGGGCAGGGCCCACCTACGTGCAGTACTTC.

There are many counts of this clonotype. The J gene is TRBJ1-4, the V gene TRBV3-1; D possibly corresponds to TRBD1 (5 bases). Germline V gene sequence: CDR1 LGHDT, CDR2 YNNKEL (reference sequence). This CDR3 is built from 12 residues. V lost 1 base, J lost 12 bases, and 9 bases lay in between. CDR3 DNA: TGTGCCAGCAGCCAAGGACAGCCACAACTGTTTTTT. Amino acid sequence: CASSQGQPQLFF.

This clonotype was recorded many times. The V call is TRBV5-1, the J call TRBJ2-7; perhaps TRBD2 as D (7 bases). V lost 0 bases to trimming and J lost 3 bases, with 10 bases between them. The CDR3 is 14 residues long. CDR1 is SGHRS and CDR2 is YFSETQ in the germline V gene. The CDR3: CASSLEGGFYEQYF. The CDR3 DNA is TGCGCCAGCAGCTTGGAGGGGGGGTTCTACGAGCAGTACTTC.

This chain connects TRBV7-8 to TRBJ2-3; TRBD2 aligns across 7 bases. Germline V gives CDR1 SGHVS, CDR2 FQNEAQ. V gave up 7 bases and J gave up 4 bases; unmatched junction bases: 11. This CDR3 contains 15 residues. As DNA, the CDR3 is TGTGCCAGCACCATAGTAGCGGGCGGATCAGATACGCAGTATTTT. Protein product: CASTIVAGGSDTQYF.

Many counts were recorded for this clonotype. The V call is TRBV7-2, the J call TRBJ2-5; 8 nucleotides agree with TRBD2. After removal of 8 bases from V and 1 base from J, the junction contained 6 bases not matched to a gene. The CDR3 covers 14 residues. Germline V gene sequence: CDR1 SGHTA, CDR2 FQGNSA. This CDR3 is CASGAGGPQETQYF. CDR3 in DNA: TGTGCCAGCGGCGCGGGAGGCCCCCAAGAGACCCAGTACTTC.

This clonotype is deemed medium-sized (0.01 to 0.1%). The chain combines TRBV28 with TRBJ2-5; TRBD2 aligns across 7 bases. The CDR3 consists of 14 residues. The V and J ends lost 5 bases and 4 bases, in that order; junction bases with no gene match: 7. The V gene's germline CDR1 is MDHEN and CDR2 SYDVKM. The CDR3 bases are TGTGCCAGCAGTGAGAGCGGGGAGGCAGAGACCCAGTACTTC. Its protein is CASSESGEAETQYF.

This clonotype was seen a handful of times. V gene TRBV12-3 or TRBV12-4 combines with J gene TRBJ2-7, with unresolved D. CDR3 length: 13 amino acids. Trimming shortened V by 0 bases and J by 7 bases, and 10 bases separated the two germline ends. This chain's CDR3 is CASSLALRGEQYF. CDR3 in DNA: TGTGCCAGCAGTTTAGCGCTAAGAGGAGAGCAGTACTTC.

In this sample, this clonotype turned up many times. The CDR3 nucleotides read TGTGCCAGCAGCAGGCGGGAGGGCACCTACGAGCAGTACTTC. Translating it yields CASSRREGTYEQYF. The chain links TRBV3-1 to TRBJ2-7; 9 nucleotides align to TRBD2. The V segment lost 5 bases and the J segment 2 bases; nucleotides outside the gene matches: 4. This CDR3 is built from 14 residues. Germline CDR1 is LGHDT and CDR2 is YNNKEL (reference sequence).

This clonotype was recorded a few times. The chain joins TRBV11-2 to TRBJ2-7; no firm D call. The CDR3 is 14 residues long. CDR1 SGHAT and CDR2 FQNNGV come from the germline V gene. The V and J ends lost 5 bases and 2 bases respectively, with 13 bases between them. In nucleotides, the CDR3 is TGTGCCAGCAGCGTGGGCCCCTTCCCCTACGAGCAGTACTTC. The encoded protein is CASSVGPFPYEQYF.

The rearrangement links TRBV3-1 to TRBJ2-6; possibly TRBD2 for D (5 bases). V shed 2 bases and J shed 2 bases, with 7 bases lying between them. The germline V gene has CDR1 LGHDT and CDR2 YNNKEL (reference sequence). The length of the CDR3 is 15 residues. Here the CDR3 DNA reads TGTGCCAGCAGCCAACCGAGGGCTGGGGCCAACGTCCTGACTTTC. Translation gives CASSQPRAGANVLTF.

This clonotype has just one count. The chain couples TRBV5-4 to TRBJ2-1; D remains ambiguous. The CDR3 has 15 residues. V dropped 4 bases and J dropped 0 bases, with 11 bases sitting between them. The germline gives CDR1 SGHNT, CDR2 YYREEE (reference sequence). DNA of the CDR3: TGTGCCAGCAGCCTGGACCAAAGCTCCTACAATGAGCAGTTCTTC. Residues: CASSLDQSSYNEQFF.

This clonotype was detected many times. This chain connects TRBV7-8 to TRBJ1-6, with 7 nucleotides matching TRBD1. Trimming removed 5 bases from V and 5 bases from J; junction bases left unmatched: 6. The CDR3 loop spans 15 amino acids. CDR1 is SGHVS and CDR2 is FQNEAQ in the germline V gene. The CDR3 nucleotides read TGTGCCAGCAGCCTTCCGGGACAGCATAATTCACCCCTCCACTTT. Its translation is CASSLPGQHNSPLHF.

This clonotype is medium-sized. V usage is TRBV10-3 and J usage is TRBJ1-6; D not resolved. The germline V gene encodes CDR1 ENHRY and CDR2 SYGVKD. V dropped 2 bases and J dropped 1 base, with 9 bases sitting between them. The CDR3 spans 16 residues. DNA of the CDR3: TGTGCCATCAGTGAGAGGGAAGCTTCCTATAATTCACCCCTCCACTTT. This codes for CAISEREASYNSPLHF.

This clonotype was picked up a small number of times. The gene calls are TRBV7-9 and TRBJ2-1; D is perhaps TRBD1 (8 bases). The CDR3 runs to 18 residues. V was pared by 5 bases and J by 4 bases, with 24 bases between. In germline, CDR1 is SEHNR, CDR2 FQNEAQ (reference sequence). This CDR3 is CASSPWTGRVETYNEQFF. The CDR3 DNA is TGTGCCAGCAGCCCTTGGACAGGGAGGGTAGAGACTTACAATGAGCAGTTCTTC.

This clonotype has a count of ten or more. This chain links TRBV10-3 with TRBJ2-5, with TRBD1 matching over 7 bases. The CDR3 is 15 residues long. J gave up 4 bases and V 0 bases, and 5 bases lay outside the gene matches. Germline V CDR1 and CDR2: ENHRY, SYGVKD. CDR3 sequence: CAISESRTGGETQYF. The CDR3 DNA is TGTGCCATCAGTGAGTCGCGGACAGGCGGAGAGACCCAGTACTTC.